This T cell receptor beta chain comes out of a study of blood T cell repertoires in COVID-19. The wider study: Samples taken during acute and convalescent COVID-19 were collected in the United States, Italy and Spain. T cells, B-cell-depleted T cells, or PBMCs provided the cDNA or gDNA that served as material.

A few counts support this clone. The method was immunoSEQ multiplex PCR; TCRdb's version includes in-frame clones alone and lacks a portion of them. The data contain about 200,000 clones, more than 65% of them singletons. V lost 4 bases and J 3 bases, leaving 10 bases between the germline ends. This CDR3 contains 13 residues. CDR1 is LGHNA and CDR2 is YNFKEQ in the germline V gene. The chain has TRBV4-2 and TRBJ2-7; D uncertain. Sequencing was carried out using peripheral blood. This receptor was identified in a woman aged 80 or over with acute or convalescent COVID-19. The CDR3 DNA sequence: TGTGCCAGCAGCCGAGCCGGTGACTACGAGCAGTACTTC. As protein: CASSRAGDYEQYF.